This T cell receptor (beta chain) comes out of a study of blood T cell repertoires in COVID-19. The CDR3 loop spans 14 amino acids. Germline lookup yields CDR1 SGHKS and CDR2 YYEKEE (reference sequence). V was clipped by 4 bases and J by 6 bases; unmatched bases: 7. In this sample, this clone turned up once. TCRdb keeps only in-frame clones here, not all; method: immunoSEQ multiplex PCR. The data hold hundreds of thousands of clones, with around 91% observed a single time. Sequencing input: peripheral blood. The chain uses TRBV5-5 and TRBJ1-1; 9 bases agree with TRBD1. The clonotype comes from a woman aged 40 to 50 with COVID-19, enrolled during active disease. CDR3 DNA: TGTGCCAGCAGCCCTGGGACAGGGAGATCTGAAGCTTTCTTT. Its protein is CASSPGTGRSEAFF.